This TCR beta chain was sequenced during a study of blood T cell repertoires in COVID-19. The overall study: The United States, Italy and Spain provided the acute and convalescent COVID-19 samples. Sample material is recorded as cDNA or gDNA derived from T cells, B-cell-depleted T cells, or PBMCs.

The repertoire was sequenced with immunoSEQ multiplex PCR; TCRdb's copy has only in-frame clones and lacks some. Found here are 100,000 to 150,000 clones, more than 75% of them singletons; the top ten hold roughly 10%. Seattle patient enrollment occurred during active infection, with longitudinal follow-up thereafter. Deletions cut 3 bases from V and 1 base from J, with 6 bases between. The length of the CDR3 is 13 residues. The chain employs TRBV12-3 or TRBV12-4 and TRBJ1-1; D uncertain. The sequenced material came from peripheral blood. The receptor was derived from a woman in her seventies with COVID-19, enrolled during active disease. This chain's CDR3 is CASSFWQNTEAFF. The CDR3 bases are TGTGCCAGCAGTTTCTGGCAGAACACTGAAGCTTTCTTT.